The 25 T cell receptor beta chains reported below all come from one sample, sequenced in a study of long-term antiretroviral therapy in people with HIV. Run at survey level, the immunoSEQ assay was version v3.0. Method: immunoSEQ multiplex PCR; TCRdb's copy keeps in-frame clones and lacks some. The sample carries about 12,000 clones, 83% recorded once. The sample in question was unsorted PBMCs, obtained 3.4 years after starting antiretroviral therapy. All receptors derive from a man in his forties or fifties with HIV.

The chain recombines TRBV19 with TRBJ2-7, with D perhaps matching TRBD2 (6 bases). Germline V gene sequence: CDR1 LNHDA, CDR2 SQIVND (reference sequence). Trimming cost V 0 bases and J 3 bases, with 12 bases left between them. The CDR3 runs to 15 residues. The CDR3 nucleotides are TGTGCCAGTAGTATAGACAGTAGCGGTGTCTACGAGCAGTACTTC. Translated: CASSIDSSGVYEQYF.

This clone has just a few counts. The chain couples TRBV2 to TRBJ2-2, with a weak D call TRBD1 (6 bases). Germline CDR1 reads SNHLY; CDR2 reads FYNNEI. The CDR3 contains 15 residues. Trimming left V 10 bases short and J 2 bases short, with 17 bases between. The CDR3 here is CAMGTTQTNTGELFF. The CDR3 coding sequence is TGTGCCATGGGGACAACGCAAACTAACACCGGGGAGCTGTTTTTT. Full variable domain (rest looked up from reference TRBV2 and TRBJ2-2): EPEVTQTPSHQVTQMGQEVILRCVPISNHLYFYWYRQILGQKVEFLVSFYNNEISEKSEIFDDQFSVERPDGSNFTLKIRSTKLEDSAMYFCAMGTTQTNTGELFFGEGSRLTVL.

The V call is TRBV30, the J call TRBJ2-3, with D perhaps matching TRBD1 or TRBD2 (5 bases each). CDR1 GTSNPN and CDR2 SVGIG come from the germline V gene (reference sequence). This CDR3 comprises 15 residues. V was cut by 3 bases and J by 1 base, with 14 bases left in between. The CDR3 sequence: CAWSGLGRGTDTQYF. CDR3 nucleotide sequence: TGTGCCTGGAGCGGACTGGGGCGGGGCACAGATACGCAGTATTTT.

In its sample, this clone was seen a few times. This chain joins TRBV4-1 and TRBJ1-5; 7 bases are shared with TRBD1. J gave up 0 bases and V 3 bases, and 11 bases lay outside the gene matches. The germline gives CDR1 MGHRA, CDR2 YSYEKL. This CDR3 spans 18 amino acids. The DNA for the CDR3 is TGCGCCAGCAGCCACATTTGGGGGGACAGCTATAGCAATCAGCCCCAGCATTTT. Amino acid sequence: CASSHIWGDSYSNQPQHF.

This chain's CDR3 is CASSQGQGNTEAFF. CDR3 DNA: TGTGCCAGCAGCCAGGGACAGGGGAACACTGAAGCTTTCTTT. V is TRBV4-2 and J is TRBJ1-1, with TRBD1 matching over 9 bases. The CDR3 covers 14 residues. CDR1 LGHNA and CDR2 YNFKEQ come from the germline V gene. The ends lost 3 bases at V and 1 base at J; junction bases unmatched: 0.

The chain is built from TRBV7-9 and TRBJ1-1; D gene ambiguous. Deletions cut 2 bases from V and 1 base from J, with 11 bases between. The germline V gene encodes CDR1 SEHNR and CDR2 FQNEAQ (reference sequence). The CDR3 is made up of 15 amino acids. CDR3 DNA: TGTGCCAGCAGCTTAATCGCCGGGAAGAACACTGAAGCTTTCTTT. Translation: CASSLIAGKNTEAFF.

This clone was detected only a few times. V and J are TRBV5-1 and TRBJ2-7, with 9 nucleotides matching TRBD2. The CDR3 loop spans 16 amino acids. The germline V gene has CDR1 SGHRS and CDR2 YFSETQ. J lost 3 bases, V lost 4 bases, and 11 bases had no gene match. The CDR3 bases are TGCGCCAGCAGCCTGGGTCCCGGGACTAGCCTCTACGAGCAGTACTTC. Translated, it gives CASSLGPGTSLYEQYF.

The chain carries TRBV5-5 and TRBJ1-5; tentatively, D is TRBD1 (5 bases). There are 15 residues in the CDR3. Germline CDR1 SGHKS, CDR2 YYEKEE (reference sequence). V lost 4 bases, J lost 0 bases, and 11 bases lay in between. This CDR3 reads CASSVGAPSNQPQHF. CDR3 DNA sequence: TGTGCCAGCAGCGTAGGGGCGCCTAGCAATCAGCCCCAGCATTTT.

The chain uses TRBV5-4 and TRBJ2-7; D possibly matches TRBD1 or TRBD2 (6 bases each). The V gene's germline CDR1 is SGHNT and CDR2 YYREEE (reference sequence). Trimming pared 4 bases from V and 6 bases from J, leaving 20 bases between. The CDR3 extends over 15 amino acids. In nucleotides, the CDR3 is TGTGCCAGCAGCCCGGAGGGACAAGGTATTCTCGAGCAGTACTTC. Protein product: CASSPEGQGILEQYF.

This clone is labeled large. The rearrangement uses TRBV2 and TRBJ2-7; 8 bases map to TRBD2. The trim removed 7 bases at V and 0 bases at J, leaving 5 bases unmatched. CDR3 size: 14 residues. In germline, CDR1 is SNHLY, CDR2 FYNNEI. The CDR3 DNA reads TGTGCCAGCAAAAGGGGACTAGTCTCCTACGAGCAGTACTTC. Translating it yields CASKRGLVSYEQYF.

Here the CDR3 reads CASSQLGSTDTQYF. CDR3 nucleotide sequence: TGTGCCAGCAGCCAACTAGGCAGCACAGATACGCAGTATTTT. The rearrangement joins TRBV7-3 to TRBJ2-3; TRBD2 might be the D (5 bases). CDR3 length: 14 amino acids. With 5 bases removed from V and 0 bases from J, the gap between germline ends came to 9 bases. Germline loops: CDR1 SGHTA, CDR2 FQGTGA.

The CDR3 nucleotides are TGTGCCAGCAGTTTATCACAGCCGGGGGCAGATACGCAGTATTTT. Its protein is CASSLSQPGADTQYF. The chain has TRBV28 and TRBJ2-3, with D possibly being TRBD2 (6 bases). V shed 1 base and J shed 4 bases, with 12 bases lying between them. The CDR3 runs 15 residues. Germline-derived CDR1 and CDR2 are MDHEN and SYDVKM.

This chain connects TRBV6-1 to TRBJ1-3; perhaps TRBD1 as D (5 bases). V was pared by 6 bases and J by 0 bases, with 18 bases between. Germline lookup yields CDR1 MNHNS and CDR2 SASEGT. This CDR3 spans 17 amino acids. The CDR3 reads CASREPPGLLSGNTIYF. CDR3 in DNA: TGTGCCAGCAGAGAACCTCCGGGACTCCTCTCTGGAAACACCATATATTTT.

This clone was recorded once. The rearrangement links TRBV6-5 to TRBJ2-1; no reliable D call. The CDR3 runs to 15 residues. Germline-derived CDR1 and CDR2 are MNHEY and SVGAGI. Trimming took 3 bases from V and 0 from J, leaving 9 bases between them. The CDR3 reads CASSYRVSSYNEQFF. The CDR3 coding sequence is TGTGCCAGCAGTTATAGAGTTAGCTCCTACAATGAGCAGTTCTTC.

This clone was recorded a few times. The chain couples TRBV7-3 to TRBJ2-3, with TRBD1 matching 7 bases. The CDR3 extends over 16 amino acids. Trimming cost V 5 bases and J 2 bases; bases outside gene matches: 10. CDR1 is SGHTA, CDR2 FQGTGA, per germline. The chain's CDR3 is CASSLDWTGHTDTQYF. Here the CDR3 DNA reads TGTGCCAGCAGCCTAGACTGGACAGGTCACACAGATACGCAGTATTTT.

V usage is TRBV9 and J usage is TRBJ2-1; 7 bases map to TRBD2. Germline trimming cut 2 bases from V and 2 bases from J; bases unmatched to any gene: 7. The CDR3 sequence is 16 residues long. Germline CDR1 and CDR2: SGDLS and YYNGEE. CDR3 in amino acids: CASSVGSGPPYNEQFF. The DNA for the CDR3 is TGTGCCAGCAGCGTGGGTAGCGGGCCGCCCTACAATGAGCAGTTCTTC.

Details on this clone: The sample holds other DNA sequences that translate to the same CDR3. The chain combines TRBV6-5 with TRBJ2-2; no clear D. V was clipped by 0 bases and J by 6 bases, with 2 bases between them. The CDR3 consists of 12 residues. Germline V CDR1 and CDR2: MNHEY, SVGAGI. CDR3 sequence (DNA): TGTGCCAGCAGTTACTCAGCCGGGGAGCTGTTTTTT. This encodes CASSYSAGELFF.

The V gene is TRBV23-1, the J gene TRBJ1-1, with D perhaps TRBD1 (6 bases). TRBV23-1 is known as an ORF, though its function is uncertain. V lost 0 bases and J lost 5, with 13 bases in between. CDR3 length: 15 residues. CDR3 sequence (DNA): TGCGCCAGCAGTCAATCGAGGGGGGATAGGACTGAAGCTTTCTTT. This translates into CASSQSRGDRTEAFF.

The CDR3 spells CASSLQGISDEQYF. The CDR3 bases are TGTGCCAGCAGCTTGCAGGGAATCAGCGACGAGCAGTACTTC. The genes are TRBV5-6 and TRBJ2-7, with TRBD1 as a possible D gene (5 bases). Trimming cost V 1 base and J 5 bases, with 13 bases left between them. CDR1 and CDR2 (germline): SGHDT, YYEEEE. CDR3 size: 14 residues.

The rearrangement joins TRBV4-1 to TRBJ2-7; no clear D gene. The germline V gene has CDR1 MGHRA and CDR2 YSYEKL. The germline V and J ends were trimmed by 2 bases and 0 bases, with 11 bases remaining between them. The length of the CDR3 is 15 residues. DNA of the CDR3: TGCGCCAGCAGCCAATATGTTGGTTCCTCCTACGAGCAGTACTTC. It yields the protein CASSQYVGSSYEQYF.

V and J are TRBV9 and TRBJ1-5, with D tentatively TRBD1 (5 bases). Germline V gene data show CDR1 as SGDLS and CDR2 as YYNGEE. The CDR3 is 14 amino acids. V dropped 5 bases and J dropped 5 bases, with 14 bases sitting between them. The CDR3 DNA reads TGTGCCAGCAGACGGAAGGGGATGGATCAGCCCCAGCATTTT. Translating it yields CASRRKGMDQPQHF. Combining the CDR3 with reference TRBV9 and TRBJ1-5 gives the whole variable domain DSGVTQTPKHLITATGQRVTLRCSPRSGDLSVYWYQQSLDQGLQFLIQYYNGEERAKGNILERFSAQQFPDLHSELNLSSLELGDSALYFCASRRKGMDQPQHFGDGTRLSIL.

J is TRBJ1-2 and V is TRBV28; D may be TRBD1 (6 bases). Per the germline V gene, CDR1 is MDHEN and CDR2 is SYDVKM. CDR3 length equals 15 residues. Deletions cut 0 bases from V and 2 bases from J, with 10 bases between. The CDR3, as DNA: TGTGCCAGCAGTTTATGGGGGGCTAACAACTATGGCTACACCTTC. This gives the protein CASSLWGANNYGYTF.

The chain uses TRBV14 and TRBJ1-2; 8 bases fit TRBD1. With 3 bases clipped from V and 5 bases from J, the junction kept 8 bases outside the gene matches. CDR1 is SGHDN and CDR2 is FVKESK in the germline V gene. The CDR3 is 15 residues long. The CDR3 DNA follows: TGTGCCAGCAGCCATAACCCGGGACAGGAATATGGCTACACCTTC. The encoded protein is CASSHNPGQEYGYTF.

The gene calls are TRBV6-6 and TRBJ1-1, with 8 bases lining up with TRBD1. This CDR3 spans 15 amino acids. The V gene end was trimmed by 7 bases and the J gene end by 10 bases; junction bases not matched to a gene: 17. Germline-derived CDR1 and CDR2 are MNHNY and SVGAGI (reference sequence). CDR3 protein: CASTEGGQAAGGAFF. The CDR3, as DNA: TGTGCCAGCACCGAGGGGGGACAGGCAGCGGGGGGAGCTTTCTTT.

The genes are TRBV9 and TRBJ1-2; 7 nucleotides match TRBD1. Germline CDR1 and CDR2: SGDLS and YYNGEE. With V trimmed by 4 bases and J by 3 bases, 15 bases remained unmatched. The CDR3 spans 17 residues. The CDR3 is CASSPPGGGTGDYGYTF. Here the CDR3 DNA reads TGTGCCAGCAGCCCCCCCGGTGGGGGTACAGGGGACTATGGCTACACCTTC.